This T cell receptor (beta chain) was obtained from a study of identical twins. Study-level results: Twins showed weaker excess sharing in their beta out-of-frame sequences. Memory repertoires lacked the insertion deficit that abundant cord blood beta clonotypes showed.

Trimming pared 6 bases from V and 4 bases from J, leaving 9 bases between. The CDR3 contains 13 residues. Unique molecular identifiers were present on the cDNA, and a universal primer site came from template switching. Each CDR3 protein is one row after TCRdb ran MiXCR on the 5' RACE reads. The sample has 1.5 million to 2 million distinct CDR3 sequences, 25% to 35% seen once; the top ten hold approximately 0.25%. There are a few counts of this clonotype. What it recognizes is unknown. V and J are TRBV12-3 or TRBV12-4 and TRBJ2-2; maybe TRBD1 (6 bases). This clonotype was sampled from a newborn girl in good health. Sequencing was done on a sample of cord blood. CDR3 bases: TGTGCCAGCAGGGGACATCCCACCGGGGAGCTGTTTTTT. Its protein product is CASRGHPTGELFF.